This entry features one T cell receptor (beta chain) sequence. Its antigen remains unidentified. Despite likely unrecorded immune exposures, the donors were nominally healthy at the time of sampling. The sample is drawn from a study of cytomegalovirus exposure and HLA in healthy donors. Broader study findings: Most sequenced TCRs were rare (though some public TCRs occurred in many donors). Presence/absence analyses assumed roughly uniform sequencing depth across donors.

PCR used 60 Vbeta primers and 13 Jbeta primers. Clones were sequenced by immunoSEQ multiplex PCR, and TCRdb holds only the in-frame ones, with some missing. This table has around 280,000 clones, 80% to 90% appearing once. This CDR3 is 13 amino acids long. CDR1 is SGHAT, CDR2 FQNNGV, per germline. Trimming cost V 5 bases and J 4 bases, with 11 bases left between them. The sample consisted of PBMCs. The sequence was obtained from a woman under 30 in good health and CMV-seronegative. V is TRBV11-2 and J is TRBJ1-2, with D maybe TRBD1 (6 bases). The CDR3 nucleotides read TGTGCCAGCAGCCCTGGACAGTTCTATGGCTACACCTTC. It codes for CASSPGQFYGYTF.